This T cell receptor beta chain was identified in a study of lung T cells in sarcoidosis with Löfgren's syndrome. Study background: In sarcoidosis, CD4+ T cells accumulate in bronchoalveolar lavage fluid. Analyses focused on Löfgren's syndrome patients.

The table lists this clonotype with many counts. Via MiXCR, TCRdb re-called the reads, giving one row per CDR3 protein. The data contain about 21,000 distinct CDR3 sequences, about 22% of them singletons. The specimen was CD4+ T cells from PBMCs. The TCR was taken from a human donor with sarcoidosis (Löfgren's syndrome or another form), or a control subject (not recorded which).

The CDR3 DNA reads TGTGCCAGCAGCTTAGAGACAGTCTATGGCTACACCTTC. Translation: CASSLETVYGYTF. The chain carries TRBV7-2 and TRBJ1-2, with D possibly TRBD1 on 5 matching bases. V was cut by 1 base and J by 4 bases, with 7 bases left in between. Germline CDR1 and CDR2: SGHTA and FQGNSA. The CDR3 totals 13 residues.